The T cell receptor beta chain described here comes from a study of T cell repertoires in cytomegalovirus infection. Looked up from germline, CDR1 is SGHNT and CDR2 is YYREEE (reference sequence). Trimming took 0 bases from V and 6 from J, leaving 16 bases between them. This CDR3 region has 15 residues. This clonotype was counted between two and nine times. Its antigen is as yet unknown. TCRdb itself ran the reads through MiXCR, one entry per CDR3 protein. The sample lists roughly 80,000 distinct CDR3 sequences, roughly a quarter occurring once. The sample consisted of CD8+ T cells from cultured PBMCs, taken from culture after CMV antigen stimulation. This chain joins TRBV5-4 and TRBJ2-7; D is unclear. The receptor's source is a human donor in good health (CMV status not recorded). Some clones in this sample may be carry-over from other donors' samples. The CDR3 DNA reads TGTGCCAGCAGCTTGGGATGGGGAACCCCCCTCGAGCAGTACTTC. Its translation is CASSLGWGTPLEQYF.